The entry below gives a single TCR beta chain sequence along with its context. Its specificity is unknown. Time point in this sample: cycle 4 day 1 (C4D1), after less than seven weeks of nivolumab. Every patient relapsed after autologous stem cell transplantation, and brentuximab vedotin exposure varied. The patients, who had relapsed/refractory classical Hodgkin lymphoma, achieved best responses of complete response, partial response or progressive disease. The CDR3 sequence is 12 residues long. Per the germline V gene, CDR1 is MNHNS and CDR2 is SASEGT. Trimming took off 7 bases at V and 4 bases at J, with 10 bases between the two ends. The data derive from a study of PD-1 blockade in classical Hodgkin lymphoma. General study points: Lower baseline TCR diversity was reported for newly diagnosed patients than for healthy donors. Patients newly diagnosed and complete responders had comparable baseline diversity. Compared with baseline, CD4+ but not CD8+ TCR diversity had risen significantly by C4D1.

Profiled with immunoSEQ multiplex PCR; TCRdb holds only in-frame clones, not every one. The profile shows about 64,000 clones, less than 95% of them singletons. The sequenced sample was peripheral blood mononuclear cells (PBMCs), obtained before the fourth cycle of nivolumab. This rearrangement joins TRBV6-1 to TRBJ1-2; D ambiguous. The receptor was isolated from a human donor with classical Hodgkin lymphoma. CDR3 sequence reads: CASKTWPYGYTF. The CDR3 DNA reads TGTGCCAGCAAAACGTGGCCCTATGGCTACACCTTC.